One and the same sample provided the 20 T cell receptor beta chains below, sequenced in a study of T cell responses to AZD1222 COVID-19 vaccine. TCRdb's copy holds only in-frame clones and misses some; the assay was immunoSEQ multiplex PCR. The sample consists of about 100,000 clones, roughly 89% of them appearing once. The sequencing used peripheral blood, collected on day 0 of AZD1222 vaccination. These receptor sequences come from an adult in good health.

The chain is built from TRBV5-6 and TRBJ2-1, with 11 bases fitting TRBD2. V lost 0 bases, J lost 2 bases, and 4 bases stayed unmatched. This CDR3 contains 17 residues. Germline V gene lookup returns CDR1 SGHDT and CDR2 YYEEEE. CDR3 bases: TGTGCCAGCAGCTTGGTTCTAGCGGGGGGCGCCTACAATGAGCAGTTCTTC. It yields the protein CASSLVLAGGAYNEQFF.

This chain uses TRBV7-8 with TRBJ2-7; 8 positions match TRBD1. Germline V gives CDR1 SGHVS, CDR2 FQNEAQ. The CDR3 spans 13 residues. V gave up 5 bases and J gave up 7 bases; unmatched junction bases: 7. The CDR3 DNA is TGTGCCAGCAGCCCTCGGACAGGGTGGGAGCAGTACTTC. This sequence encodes CASSPRTGWEQYF.

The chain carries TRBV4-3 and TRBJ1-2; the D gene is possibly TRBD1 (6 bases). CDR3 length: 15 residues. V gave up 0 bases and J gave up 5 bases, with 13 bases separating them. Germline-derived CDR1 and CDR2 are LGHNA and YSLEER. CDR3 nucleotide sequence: TGCGCCAGCAGCCAAGATTGGGGGGGCGGGTATGGCTACACCTTC. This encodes CASSQDWGGGYGYTF.

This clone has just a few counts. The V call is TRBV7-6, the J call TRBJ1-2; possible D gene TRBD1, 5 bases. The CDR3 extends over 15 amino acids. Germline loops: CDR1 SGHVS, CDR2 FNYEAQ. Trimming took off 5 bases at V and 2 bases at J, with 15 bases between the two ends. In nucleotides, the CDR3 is TGTGCCAGCAGCCGAACACAGGCTGCCAACTATGGCTACACCTTC. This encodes CASSRTQAANYGYTF.

CDR3 coding DNA: TGCGCCAGCAGCCCTCGGACCGGGACAGCAACTGAAGCTTTCTTT. This translates into CASSPRTGTATEAFF. The V call is TRBV4-1, the J call TRBJ1-1; 7 bases fit TRBD1. The CDR3 spans 15 residues. Germline V lookup: CDR1 MGHRA, CDR2 YSYEKL. V lost 4 bases to trimming and J lost 5 bases; unmatched junction nucleotides: 10.

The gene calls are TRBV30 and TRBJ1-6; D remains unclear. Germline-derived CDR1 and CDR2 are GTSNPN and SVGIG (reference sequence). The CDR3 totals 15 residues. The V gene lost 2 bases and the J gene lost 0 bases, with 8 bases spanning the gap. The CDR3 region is CAWSRESSYNSPLHF. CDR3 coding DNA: TGTGCCTGGAGTAGGGAAAGCTCCTATAATTCACCCCTCCACTTT. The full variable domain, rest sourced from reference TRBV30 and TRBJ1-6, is SQTIHQWPATLVQPVGSPLSLECTVEGTSNPNLYWYRQAAGRGLQLLFYSVGIGQISSEVPQNLSASRPQDRQFILSSKKLLLSDSGFYLCAWSRESSYNSPLHFGNGTRLTVT.

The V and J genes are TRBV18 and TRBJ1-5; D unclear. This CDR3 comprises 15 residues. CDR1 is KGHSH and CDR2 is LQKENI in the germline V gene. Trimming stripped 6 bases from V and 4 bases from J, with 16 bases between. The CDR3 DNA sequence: TGTGCCAGCTCCCTCGAGGCTGGGTGGAATCAGCCCCAGCATTTT. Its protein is CASSLEAGWNQPQHF.

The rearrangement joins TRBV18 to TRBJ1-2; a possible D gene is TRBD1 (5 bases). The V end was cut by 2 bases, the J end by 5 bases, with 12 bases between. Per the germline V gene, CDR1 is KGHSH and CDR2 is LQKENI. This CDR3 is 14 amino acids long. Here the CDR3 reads CASSPRGSSYGYTF. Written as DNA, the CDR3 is TGTGCCAGCTCACCAAGGGGCAGTTCATATGGCTACACCTTC.

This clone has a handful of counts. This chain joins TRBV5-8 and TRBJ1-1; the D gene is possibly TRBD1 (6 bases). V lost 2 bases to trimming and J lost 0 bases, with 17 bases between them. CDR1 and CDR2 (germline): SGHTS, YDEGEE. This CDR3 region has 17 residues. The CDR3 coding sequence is TGTGCCAGCAGCTTAGTGTACGGGGGGCCTATGAACACTGAAGCTTTCTTT. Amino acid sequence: CASSLVYGGPMNTEAFF. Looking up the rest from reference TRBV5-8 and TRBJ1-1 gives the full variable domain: EAGVTQSPTHLIKTRGQQATLRCSPISGHTSVYWYQQALGLGLQFLLWYDEGEERNRGNFPPRFSGRQFPNYSSELNVNALELEDSALYLCASSLVYGGPMNTEAFFGQGTRLTVV.

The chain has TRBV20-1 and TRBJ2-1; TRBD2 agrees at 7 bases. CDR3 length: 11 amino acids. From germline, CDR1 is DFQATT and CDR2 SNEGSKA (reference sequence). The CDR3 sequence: CSAGVYNEQFF. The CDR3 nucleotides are TGCAGCGCGGGAGTCTACAATGAGCAGTTCTTC.

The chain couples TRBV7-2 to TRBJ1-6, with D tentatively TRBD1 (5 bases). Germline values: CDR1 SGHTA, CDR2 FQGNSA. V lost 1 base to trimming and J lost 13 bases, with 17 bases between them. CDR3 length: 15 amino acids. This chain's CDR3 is CASSLEPPGFWPLHF. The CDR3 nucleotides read TGTGCCAGCAGCTTAGAACCCCCAGGGTTCTGGCCCCTCCACTTT.

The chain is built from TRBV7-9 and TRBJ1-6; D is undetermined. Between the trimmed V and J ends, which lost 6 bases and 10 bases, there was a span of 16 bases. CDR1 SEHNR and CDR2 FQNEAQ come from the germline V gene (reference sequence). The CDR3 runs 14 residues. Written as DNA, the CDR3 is TGTGCCAGCAGTTTACAAGGCGGAACCTCACCCCTCCACTTT. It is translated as CASSLQGGTSPLHF.

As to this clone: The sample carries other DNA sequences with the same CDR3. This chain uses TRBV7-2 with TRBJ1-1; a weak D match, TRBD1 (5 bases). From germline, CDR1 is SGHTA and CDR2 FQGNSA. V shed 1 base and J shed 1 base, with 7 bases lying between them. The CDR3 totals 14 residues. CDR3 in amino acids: CASSLGGGNTEAFF. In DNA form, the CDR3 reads TGTGCCAGCAGCTTAGGCGGGGGGAACACTGAAGCTTTCTTT.

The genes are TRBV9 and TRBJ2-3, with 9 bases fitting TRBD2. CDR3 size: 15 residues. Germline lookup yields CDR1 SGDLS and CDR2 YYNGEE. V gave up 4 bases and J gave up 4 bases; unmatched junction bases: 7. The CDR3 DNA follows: TGTGCCAGCAGCTTTGCGGGGGGGCAGGCAGATACGCAGTATTTT. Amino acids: CASSFAGGQADTQYF.

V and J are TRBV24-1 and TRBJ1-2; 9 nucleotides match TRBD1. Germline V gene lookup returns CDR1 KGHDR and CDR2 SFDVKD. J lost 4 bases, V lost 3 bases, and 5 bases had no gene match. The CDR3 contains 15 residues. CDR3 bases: TGTGCCACCAGTGATCCGGGACAGGGTGGCTATGGCTACACCTTC. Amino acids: CATSDPGQGGYGYTF.

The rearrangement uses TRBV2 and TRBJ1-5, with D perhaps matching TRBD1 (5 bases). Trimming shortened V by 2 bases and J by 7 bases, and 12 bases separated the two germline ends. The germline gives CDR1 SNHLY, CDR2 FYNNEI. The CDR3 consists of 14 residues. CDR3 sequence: CASSESGRGQPQHF. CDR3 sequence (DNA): TGTGCCAGCAGTGAATCGGGGCGGGGGCAGCCCCAGCATTTT.

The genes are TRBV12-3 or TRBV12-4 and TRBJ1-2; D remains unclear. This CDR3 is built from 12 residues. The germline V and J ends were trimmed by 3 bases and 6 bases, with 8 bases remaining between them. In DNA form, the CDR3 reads TGTGCCAGCAGTTTGGTAGAGCATGGCTACACCTTC. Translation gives CASSLVEHGYTF.

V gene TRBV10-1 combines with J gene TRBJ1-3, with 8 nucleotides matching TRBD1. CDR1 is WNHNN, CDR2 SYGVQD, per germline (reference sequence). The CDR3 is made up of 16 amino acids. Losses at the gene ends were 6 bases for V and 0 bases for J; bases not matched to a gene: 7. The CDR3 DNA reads TGCGCCAGCAGAGGGACAGGAGGGGTCTCTGGAAACACCATATATTTT. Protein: CASRGTGGVSGNTIYF.

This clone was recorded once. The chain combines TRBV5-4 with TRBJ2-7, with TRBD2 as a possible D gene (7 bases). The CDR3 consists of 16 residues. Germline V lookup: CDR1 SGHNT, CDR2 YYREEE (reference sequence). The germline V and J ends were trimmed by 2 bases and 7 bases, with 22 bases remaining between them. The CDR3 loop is CASSFPSRGGQEEQYF. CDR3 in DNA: TGTGCCAGCAGCTTCCCTTCTAGGGGGGGGCAAGAAGAGCAGTACTTC.

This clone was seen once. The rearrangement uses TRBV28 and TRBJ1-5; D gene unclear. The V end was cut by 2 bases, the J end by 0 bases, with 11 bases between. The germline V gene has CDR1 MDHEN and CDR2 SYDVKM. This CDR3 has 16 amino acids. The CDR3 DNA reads TGTGCCAGCAGTTTAGGCCCCCTTGTTAGCAATCAGCCCCAGCATTTT. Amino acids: CASSLGPLVSNQPQHF.